The clone carrying this TCR beta chain was recorded a few times. Its specificity is not known. TCRdb's table, derived via immunoSEQ multiplex PCR, lists solely in-frame clones and lacks some. The table lists over 100,000 clones, about 90% of them singletons. This sample is part of a study of cytomegalovirus exposure and HLA in healthy donors. Notes on the study in general: It was 150 to 200 TCR beta chains that were listed as cytomegalovirus-associated. Clusters of TCRs from the first cohort tended to co-occur in the roughly 120 validation repertoires (as a later analysis found). The dataset shows that most TCR sequences were rare, while some public TCRs occurred in many donors.

The donors were in the roughly 120-subject validation cohort, distinct from the approximately 700-subject first cohort. The receptor was isolated from a woman under 30 in good health and CMV-seronegative. Sample: PBMCs.

CDR3 DNA sequence: TGTGCCAGCAGCCGAGGACAGGGGCCCCAAGAGACCCAGTACTTC. The encoded protein is CASSRGQGPQETQYF. The J gene is TRBJ2-5, the V gene TRBV6-1; TRBD1 matches at 9 bases. This CDR3 comprises 15 residues. Germline CDR1 is MNHNS and CDR2 is SASEGT. The ends lost 6 bases at V and 1 base at J; junction bases unmatched: 6.